This T cell receptor beta chain came from a study of blood T cell repertoires in COVID-19. The CDR3 covers 14 residues. Germline-derived CDR1 and CDR2 are KGHSY and FQNENV. The junction had 8 bases not matched to a gene; V was cut back by 2 bases and J by 8 bases. Source study methods: How many nucleated cells were present was estimated from reference gene primer amplification. Clones were read by immunoSEQ multiplex PCR, and TCRdb kept only the in-frame ones, dropping some. D and trimming come from the DNA, and the V and J calls and clone size come from that table. Of about 250,000 clones in the sample, around nine tenths were seen once.

This rearrangement joins TRBV16 to TRBJ1-2; 7 nucleotides line up with TRBD1. The sequence was collected from a man younger than 35 with active or convalescent COVID-19. Source material: peripheral blood. CDR3 in amino acids: CASSQTGTERGYTF. In nucleotides, the CDR3 is TGTGCCAGCAGCCAAACCGGGACAGAGAGAGGCTACACCTTC.